These T cell receptor beta chains were read from a single sample in a study of shared clonotypes between healthy human individuals. Method: immunoSEQ multiplex PCR; TCRdb's copy keeps in-frame clones and lacks some. The sample includes 2 million to 2.5 million clones, roughly 93% seen only once; the top ten take under 0.45%. The sample taken for sequencing was naive CD4+ T cells from PBMCs. The receptors stem from a man younger than 30 in good health. Some clones in this sample may be carry-over from other donors' samples. Each CDR3 is given with its conserved first and last residue. Each record gives: D gene, clone size, J gene, V gene, CDR3 DNA, CDR3 protein. A D gene is named only where the DNA matches it firmly. The listing skips clone size in some rows; elsewhere it reads once, few, many or a size class.

d_call: NA
clone_size: NA
j_call: TRBJ2-2
v_call: TRBV25-1
cdr3_nt: TGTGCCAGCAGTGAAAGGACGAACACCGGGGAGCTGTTTTTT
cdr3_aa: CASSERTNTGELFF

d_call: NA
clone_size: once
j_call: TRBJ2-2
v_call: TRBV6-1
cdr3_nt: TGTGCCAGCAGTGCGGATGGGAGTACCGGGGAGCTGTTTTTT
cdr3_aa: CASSADGSTGELFF

d_call: NA
clone_size: NA
j_call: TRBJ2-2
v_call: TRBV7-8
cdr3_nt: TGTGCCAGCCGACAAACTAACACGGGGGAGCTGTTTTTT
cdr3_aa: CASRQTNTGELFF

d_call: TRBD2
clone_size: NA
j_call: TRBJ2-5
v_call: TRBV5-1
cdr3_nt: TGCGCCAGCAGCCCGGGACTAGCGGGGGAGACCCAGTACTTC
cdr3_aa: CASSPGLAGETQYF

d_call: NA
clone_size: NA
j_call: TRBJ2-7
v_call: TRBV7-9
cdr3_nt: TGTGCCAGCAGCCCCATCCAGGGACCGGATACCTACGAGCAGTACTTC
cdr3_aa: CASSPIQGPDTYEQYF

d_call: TRBD1
clone_size: NA
j_call: TRBJ2-5
v_call: TRBV28
cdr3_nt: TGTGCCAGCAGAGACAGGGGGCGGCGGGAGACCCAGTACTTC
cdr3_aa: CASRDRGRRETQYF

d_call: NA
clone_size: NA
j_call: TRBJ1-2
v_call: TRBV30
cdr3_nt: TGTGCCGGGACCCCCCCAGGCTACACCTTC
cdr3_aa: CAGTPPGYTF

d_call: NA
clone_size: NA
j_call: TRBJ2-7
v_call: TRBV5-1
cdr3_nt: TGCGCCAGCAGCTCCATGGTCCAGTCCCCTACCTACGAGCAGTACTTC
cdr3_aa: CASSSMVQSPTYEQYF

d_call: NA
clone_size: NA
j_call: TRBJ1-1
v_call: TRBV7-2
cdr3_nt: TGTGCCAGCAGCTTAGAAGCACAGGAAGCTTTCTTT
cdr3_aa: CASSLEAQEAFF

d_call: TRBD1
clone_size: NA
j_call: TRBJ2-7
v_call: TRBV7-2
cdr3_nt: TGTGCCAGCAGCTTACAGGTTGACAGGGCGGAGGAGCAGTACTTC
cdr3_aa: CASSLQVDRAEEQYF

d_call: NA
clone_size: NA
j_call: TRBJ1-5
v_call: TRBV5-8
cdr3_nt: TGTGCCAGCAGCTTGGAAAACCTGTCGCGCAATCAGCCCCAGCATTTT
cdr3_aa: CASSLENLSRNQPQHF

d_call: TRBD2
clone_size: NA
j_call: TRBJ2-2
v_call: TRBV5-1
cdr3_nt: TGCGCCAGCAGCGCCCGGACTAGCGGCCCCGGGGAGCTGTTTTTT
cdr3_aa: CASSARTSGPGELFF

d_call: NA
clone_size: NA
j_call: TRBJ2-1
v_call: TRBV2
cdr3_nt: TGTGCCAGCAGCTCCGGGATGACCTACAATGAGCAGTTCTTC
cdr3_aa: CASSSGMTYNEQFF

d_call: NA
clone_size: NA
j_call: TRBJ1-2
v_call: TRBV5-1
cdr3_nt: TGCGCCAGCAGCTCCGGACTAATCGGCGGCTATGGCTACACCTTC
cdr3_aa: CASSSGLIGGYGYTF

d_call: NA
clone_size: NA
j_call: TRBJ2-1
v_call: TRBV5-1
cdr3_nt: TGCGCCAGCAGCTTTCGCTCGAGCTCCTACAATGAGCAGTTCTTC
cdr3_aa: CASSFRSSSYNEQFF

d_call: NA
clone_size: once
j_call: TRBJ1-6
v_call: TRBV5-1
cdr3_nt: TGCGCCAGCAGCTTGGTAGGGGTCATGGCTAATTCACCCCTCCACTTT
cdr3_aa: CASSLVGVMANSPLHF

d_call: TRBD1
clone_size: few
j_call: TRBJ1-5
v_call: TRBV4-1
cdr3_nt: TGCGCCAGCAGCCGGTCATTCGACAGGGTTCAGCCCCAGCATTTT
cdr3_aa: CASSRSFDRVQPQHF

d_call: TRBD2
clone_size: NA
j_call: TRBJ2-7
v_call: TRBV5-1
cdr3_nt: TGCGCCAGCAGTTCGAGCGGGAGCCCTAACTACGAGCAGTACTTC
cdr3_aa: CASSSSGSPNYEQYF

d_call: NA
clone_size: NA
j_call: TRBJ2-2
v_call: TRBV19
cdr3_nt: TGTGCCAGTAGTATACCTAGGACCGGGGAGCTGTTTTTT
cdr3_aa: CASSIPRTGELFF

d_call: TRBD1
clone_size: NA
j_call: TRBJ2-3
v_call: TRBV5-1
cdr3_nt: TGCGCCAGCAGCTCCGGACAGGGGGCAAAAACTAGCACAGATACGCAGTATTTT
cdr3_aa: CASSSGQGAKTSTDTQYF

d_call: TRBD1
clone_size: NA
j_call: TRBJ2-3
v_call: TRBV6-1
cdr3_nt: TGTGCCAGCAGTGCATGGGACAGGGGAATGGCAGATACGCAGTATTTT
cdr3_aa: CASSAWDRGMADTQYF

d_call: TRBD2
clone_size: NA
j_call: TRBJ2-1
v_call: TRBV7-3
cdr3_nt: TGTGCCAGCAGCTTAACCCTAGCGGGAGTAAGTGAGCAGTTCTTC
cdr3_aa: CASSLTLAGVSEQFF

d_call: NA
clone_size: NA
j_call: TRBJ1-1
v_call: TRBV10-3
cdr3_nt: TGTGCCATCAGTGAGGGGCGGTTTAACACTGAAGCTTTCTTT
cdr3_aa: CAISEGRFNTEAFF

d_call: NA
clone_size: NA
j_call: TRBJ2-3
v_call: TRBV4-1
cdr3_nt: TGCGCCAGCAGCCAAGGTTTAGTCACAGATACGCAGTATTTT
cdr3_aa: CASSQGLVTDTQYF

d_call: TRBD2
clone_size: NA
j_call: TRBJ2-2
v_call: TRBV30
cdr3_nt: TGTGCCTGGACGGGCTGGCGGACTAGCGGGAGTGGTTACACCGGGGAGCTGTTTTTT
cdr3_aa: CAWTGWRTSGSGYTGELFF

d_call: NA
clone_size: NA
j_call: TRBJ1-5
v_call: TRBV18
cdr3_nt: TGTGCCAGCTCACCAATTGGGGGGAACAATCAGCCCCAGCATTTT
cdr3_aa: CASSPIGGNNQPQHF

d_call: TRBD2
clone_size: NA
j_call: TRBJ2-1
v_call: TRBV9
cdr3_nt: TGTGCCAGCAGCCCGCCCCGTGGGACTAGCGGGACGAATGAGCAGTTCTTC
cdr3_aa: CASSPPRGTSGTNEQFF

d_call: NA
clone_size: NA
j_call: TRBJ2-6
v_call: TRBV5-4
cdr3_nt: TGTGCCAGCAGCTTGATAAGCTCTGGGGCCAACGTCCTGACTTTC
cdr3_aa: CASSLISSGANVLTF

d_call: NA
clone_size: once
j_call: TRBJ1-1
v_call: TRBV27
cdr3_nt: TGTGCCAGCAGTTTACAGGAGGGTGTGGCTGAAGCTTTCTTT
cdr3_aa: CASSLQEGVAEAFF

d_call: NA
clone_size: NA
j_call: TRBJ1-3
v_call: TRBV28
cdr3_nt: TGTGCCAGCAGCGCCCGGATGGCTGGAAACACCATATATTTT
cdr3_aa: CASSARMAGNTIYF

d_call: NA
clone_size: NA
j_call: TRBJ2-2
v_call: TRBV5-1
cdr3_nt: TGCGCCAGCAGCTCGATACAGGGAAAGGGGGAGCTGTTTTTT
cdr3_aa: CASSSIQGKGELFF

d_call: NA
clone_size: NA
j_call: TRBJ2-7
v_call: TRBV5-1
cdr3_nt: TGCGCCAGCAGCTTGGTGTCCAGGCCCTACGAGCAGTACTTC
cdr3_aa: CASSLVSRPYEQYF

d_call: TRBD2
clone_size: NA
j_call: TRBJ2-1
v_call: TRBV5-1
cdr3_nt: TGCGCCAGCAGCTTGGGAGCGGGAGGCTCCTACAATGAGCAGTTCTTC
cdr3_aa: CASSLGAGGSYNEQFF

d_call: TRBD1
clone_size: NA
j_call: TRBJ2-3
v_call: TRBV4-2
cdr3_nt: TGTGCCAGCAGCCAATCGACAGGGGATGGCCCAGATACGCAGTATTTT
cdr3_aa: CASSQSTGDGPDTQYF

d_call: NA
clone_size: NA
j_call: TRBJ2-2
v_call: TRBV14
cdr3_nt: TGTGCCAGCAGCCAAGATCTTAACAGCCCTACTTGGTTTTTT
cdr3_aa: CASSQDLNSPTWFF

d_call: NA
clone_size: NA
j_call: TRBJ2-7
v_call: TRBV6-1
cdr3_nt: TGTGCCAGCAGTGAAGGGGATCATACCTACGAGCAGTACTTC
cdr3_aa: CASSEGDHTYEQYF